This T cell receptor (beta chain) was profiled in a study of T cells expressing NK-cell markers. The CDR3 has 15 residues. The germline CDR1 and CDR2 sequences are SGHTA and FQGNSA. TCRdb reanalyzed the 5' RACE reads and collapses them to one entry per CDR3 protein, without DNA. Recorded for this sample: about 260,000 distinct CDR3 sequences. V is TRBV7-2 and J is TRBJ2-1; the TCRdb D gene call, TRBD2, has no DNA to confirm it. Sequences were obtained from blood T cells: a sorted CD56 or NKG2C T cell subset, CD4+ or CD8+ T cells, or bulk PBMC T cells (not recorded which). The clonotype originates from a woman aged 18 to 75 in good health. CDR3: CASSFSGTRLEEQFF.